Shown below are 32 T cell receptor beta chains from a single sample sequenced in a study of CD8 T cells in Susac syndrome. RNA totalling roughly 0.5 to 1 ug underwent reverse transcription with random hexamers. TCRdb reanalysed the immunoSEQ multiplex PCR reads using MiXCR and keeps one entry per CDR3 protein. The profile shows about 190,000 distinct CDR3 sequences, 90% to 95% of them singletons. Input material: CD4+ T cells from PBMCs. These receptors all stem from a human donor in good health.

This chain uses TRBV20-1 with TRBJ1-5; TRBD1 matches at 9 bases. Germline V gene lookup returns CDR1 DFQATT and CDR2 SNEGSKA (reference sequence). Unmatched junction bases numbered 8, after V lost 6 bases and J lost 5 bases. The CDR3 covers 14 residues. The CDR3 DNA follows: TGCAGTGCCCCGACAGGGGGAGGGTATCAGCCCCAGCATTTT. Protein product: CSAPTGGGYQPQHF.

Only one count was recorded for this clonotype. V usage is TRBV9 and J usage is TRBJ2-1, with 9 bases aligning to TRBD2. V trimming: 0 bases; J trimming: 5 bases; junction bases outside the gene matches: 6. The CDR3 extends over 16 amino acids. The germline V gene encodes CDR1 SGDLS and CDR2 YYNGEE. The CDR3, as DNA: TGTGCCAGCAGCGTAGGATGGCGGGGGGGCCACAATGAGCAGTTCTTC. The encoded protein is CASSVGWRGGHNEQFF. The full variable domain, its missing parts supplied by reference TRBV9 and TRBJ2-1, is DSGVTQTPKHLITATGQRVTLRCSPRSGDLSVYWYQQSLDQGLQFLIQYYNGEERAKGNILERFSAQQFPDLHSELNLSSLELGDSALYFCASSVGWRGGHNEQFFGPGTRLTVL.

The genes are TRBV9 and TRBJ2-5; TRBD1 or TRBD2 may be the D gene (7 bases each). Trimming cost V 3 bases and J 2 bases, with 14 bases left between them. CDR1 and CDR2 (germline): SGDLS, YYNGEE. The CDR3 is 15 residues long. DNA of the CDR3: TGTGCCAGCAGCGCGGGGGGACAGCGGCAAGAGACCCAGTACTTC. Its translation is CASSAGGQRQETQYF. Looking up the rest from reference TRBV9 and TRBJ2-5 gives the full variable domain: DSGVTQTPKHLITATGQRVTLRCSPRSGDLSVYWYQQSLDQGLQFLIQYYNGEERAKGNILERFSAQQFPDLHSELNLSSLELGDSALYFCASSAGGQRQETQYFGPGTRLLVL.

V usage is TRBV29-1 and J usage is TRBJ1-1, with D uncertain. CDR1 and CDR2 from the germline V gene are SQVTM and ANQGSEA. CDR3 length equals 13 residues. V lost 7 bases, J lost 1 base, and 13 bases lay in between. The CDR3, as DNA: TGCAGCGCCCGTCATGGCGGGAACACTGAAGCTTTCTTT. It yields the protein CSARHGGNTEAFF.

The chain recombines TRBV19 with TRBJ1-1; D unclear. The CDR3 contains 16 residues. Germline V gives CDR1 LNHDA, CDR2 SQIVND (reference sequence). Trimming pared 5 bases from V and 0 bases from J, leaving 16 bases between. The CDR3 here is CASSHKWAGMNTEAFF. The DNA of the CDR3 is TGTGCCAGTAGTCATAAGTGGGCCGGGATGAACACTGAAGCTTTCTTT. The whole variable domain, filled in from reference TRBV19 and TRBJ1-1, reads DGGITQSPKYLFRKEGQNVTLSCEQNLNHDAMYWYRQDPGQGLRLIYYSQIVNDFQKGDIAEGYSVSREKKESFPLTVTSAQKNPTAFYLCASSHKWAGMNTEAFFGQGTRLTVV.

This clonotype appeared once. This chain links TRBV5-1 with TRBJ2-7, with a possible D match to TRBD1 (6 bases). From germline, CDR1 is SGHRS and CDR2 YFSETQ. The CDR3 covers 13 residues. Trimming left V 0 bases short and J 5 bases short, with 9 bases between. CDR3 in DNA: TGCGCCAGCAGCTTGGTGTACAGGGACGAGCAGTACTTC. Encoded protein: CASSLVYRDEQYF.

The CDR3 region is CASSYDDRGYGYTF. In nucleotides, the CDR3 is TGTGCCAGCAGCTACGACGACAGGGGATATGGCTACACCTTC. J is TRBJ1-2 and V is TRBV7-6; the match to TRBD1 covers 8 bases. This CDR3 has 14 residues. Germline V gene lookup returns CDR1 SGHVS and CDR2 FNYEAQ. V was pared by 4 bases and J by 5 bases, with 6 bases of the junction left unmatched.

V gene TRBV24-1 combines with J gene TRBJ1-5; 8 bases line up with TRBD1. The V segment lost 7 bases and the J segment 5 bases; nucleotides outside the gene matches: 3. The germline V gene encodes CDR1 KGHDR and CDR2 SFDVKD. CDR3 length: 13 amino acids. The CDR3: CATRDRVDQPQHF. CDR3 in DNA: TGTGCCACCAGGGACAGGGTGGATCAGCCCCAGCATTTT.

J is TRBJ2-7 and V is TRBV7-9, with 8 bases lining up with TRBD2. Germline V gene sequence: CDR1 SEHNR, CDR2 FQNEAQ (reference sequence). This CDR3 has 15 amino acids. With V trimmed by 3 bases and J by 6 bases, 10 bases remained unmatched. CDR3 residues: CASSFAGGPLGEQYF. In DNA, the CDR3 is TGTGCCAGCAGCTTTGCGGGGGGTCCCCTCGGCGAGCAGTACTTC.

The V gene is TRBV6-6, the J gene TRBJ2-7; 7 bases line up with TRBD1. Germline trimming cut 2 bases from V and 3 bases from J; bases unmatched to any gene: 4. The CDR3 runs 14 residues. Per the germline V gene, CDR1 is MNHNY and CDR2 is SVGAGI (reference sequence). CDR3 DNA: TGTGCCAGCAGTTACCAGGGACAGTTCTACGAGCAGTACGTC. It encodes CASSYQGQFYEQYV.

As DNA, the CDR3 is TGTGCCAGCAGTCGTAGCGGGATCGATGAGCAGTTCTTC. This codes for CASSRSGIDEQFF. This chain links TRBV6-6 with TRBJ2-1; 8 nucleotides line up with TRBD2. This CDR3 is built from 13 residues. Per the germline V gene, CDR1 is MNHNY and CDR2 is SVGAGI (reference sequence). J was trimmed by 8 bases and V by 5 bases; bases with no gene match: 5.

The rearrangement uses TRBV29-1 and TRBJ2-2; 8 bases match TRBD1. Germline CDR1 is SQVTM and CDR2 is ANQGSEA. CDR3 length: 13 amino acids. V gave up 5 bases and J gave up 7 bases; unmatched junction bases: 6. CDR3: CSVTRGPDGELFF. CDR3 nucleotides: TGCAGCGTTACCAGGGGGCCTGACGGGGAGCTGTTTTTT.

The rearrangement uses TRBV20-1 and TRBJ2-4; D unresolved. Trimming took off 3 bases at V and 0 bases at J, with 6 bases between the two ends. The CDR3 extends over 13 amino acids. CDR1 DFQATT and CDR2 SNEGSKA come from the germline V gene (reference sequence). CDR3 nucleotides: TGCAGTGCTAGTGCAGTAGCCAAAAACATTCAGTACTTC. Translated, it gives CSASAVAKNIQYF.

In DNA form, the CDR3 reads TGTGCCAGCAGCTCGGAACCGGGATCCGACAATGAGCAGTTCTTC. Encoded protein: CASSSEPGSDNEQFF. V usage is TRBV5-6 and J usage is TRBJ2-1, with TRBD2 as a possible D gene (5 bases). The CDR3 has 15 residues. The V gene lost 3 bases and the J gene lost 5 bases, with 15 bases spanning the gap. The V gene's germline CDR1 is SGHDT and CDR2 YYEEEE.

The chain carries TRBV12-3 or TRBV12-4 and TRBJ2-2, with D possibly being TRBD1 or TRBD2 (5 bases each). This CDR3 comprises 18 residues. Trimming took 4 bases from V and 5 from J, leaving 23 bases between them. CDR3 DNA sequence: TGTGCCAGCAGTTCAGACCGGGACCGGGGCATTTTTACCGGGGAGCTGTTTTTT. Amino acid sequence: CASSSDRDRGIFTGELFF.

The CDR3 protein is CASSNYYEQYV. CDR3 nucleotide sequence: TGTGCCAGCAGTAACTACTACGAGCAGTACGTC. The J gene is TRBJ2-7, the V gene TRBV28; no firm D call. CDR1 and CDR2 from the germline V gene are MDHEN and SYDVKM. The V gene lost 5 bases and the J gene lost 3 bases, with 5 bases spanning the gap. This CDR3 spans 11 amino acids.

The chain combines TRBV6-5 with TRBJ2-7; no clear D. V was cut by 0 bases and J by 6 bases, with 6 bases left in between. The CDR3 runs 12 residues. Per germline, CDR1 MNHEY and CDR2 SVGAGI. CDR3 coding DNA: TGTGCCAGCAGTTACTCTCCGTCCGAGCAGTACTTC. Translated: CASSYSPSEQYF.

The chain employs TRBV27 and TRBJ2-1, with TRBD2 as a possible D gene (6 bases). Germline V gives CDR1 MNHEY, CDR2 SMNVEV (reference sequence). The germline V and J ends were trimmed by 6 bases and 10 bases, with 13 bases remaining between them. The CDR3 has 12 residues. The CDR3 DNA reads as TGTGCCAGCAGCAGACCTAGCGCAGAGCAGTTCTTC. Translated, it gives CASSRPSAEQFF.

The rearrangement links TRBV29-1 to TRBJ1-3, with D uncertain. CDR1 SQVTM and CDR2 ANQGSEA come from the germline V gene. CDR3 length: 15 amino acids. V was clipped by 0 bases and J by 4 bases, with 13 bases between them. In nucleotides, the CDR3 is TGCAGCGTTGAAGATCGGGCGACCGCCGGAAACACCATATATTTT. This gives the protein CSVEDRATAGNTIYF.

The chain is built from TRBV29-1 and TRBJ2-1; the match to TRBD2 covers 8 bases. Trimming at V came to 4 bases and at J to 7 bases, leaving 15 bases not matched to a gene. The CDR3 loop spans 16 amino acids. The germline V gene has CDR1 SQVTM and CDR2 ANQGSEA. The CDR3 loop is CSVALGSAGGRNEQFF. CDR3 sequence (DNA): TGCAGCGTTGCCCTCGGGTCGGCGGGAGGTCGTAATGAGCAGTTCTTC.

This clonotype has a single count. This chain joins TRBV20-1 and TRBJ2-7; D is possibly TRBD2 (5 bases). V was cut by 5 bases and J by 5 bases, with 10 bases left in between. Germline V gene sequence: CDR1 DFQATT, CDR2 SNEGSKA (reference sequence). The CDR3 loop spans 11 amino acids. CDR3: CSALDWDEQYF. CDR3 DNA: TGCAGTGCTCTGGACTGGGACGAGCAGTACTTC.

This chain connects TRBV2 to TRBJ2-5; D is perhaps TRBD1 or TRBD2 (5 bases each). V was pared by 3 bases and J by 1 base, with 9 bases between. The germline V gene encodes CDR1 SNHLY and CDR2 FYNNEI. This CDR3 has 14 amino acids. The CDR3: CASSDPGTQETQYF. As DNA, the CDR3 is TGTGCCAGCAGTGACCCAGGGACCCAAGAGACCCAGTACTTC.

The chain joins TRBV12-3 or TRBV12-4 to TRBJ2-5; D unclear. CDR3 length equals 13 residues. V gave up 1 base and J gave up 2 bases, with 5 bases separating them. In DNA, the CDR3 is TGTGCCAGCAGTTTAGTGCGTCAAGAGACCCAGTACTTC. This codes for CASSLVRQETQYF.

CDR3 region: CASSPRVAGGQEQFF. CDR3 coding DNA: TGCGCCAGCAGCCCCAGGGTAGCGGGAGGACAGGAGCAGTTCTTC. The V gene is TRBV4-1, the J gene TRBJ2-1; TRBD2 agrees at 10 bases. After removal of 4 bases from V and 10 bases from J, the junction contained 10 bases not matched to a gene. Germline CDR1 and CDR2: MGHRA and YSYEKL. The CDR3 sequence is 15 residues long.

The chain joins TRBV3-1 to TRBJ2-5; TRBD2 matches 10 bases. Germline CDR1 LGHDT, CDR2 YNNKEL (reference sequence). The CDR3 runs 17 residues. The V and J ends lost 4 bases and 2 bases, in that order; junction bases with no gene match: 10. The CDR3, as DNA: TGTGCCAGCAGCCCCACTAGCGGGAAGGGAAGACAAGAGACCCAGTACTTC. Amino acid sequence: CASSPTSGKGRQETQYF.

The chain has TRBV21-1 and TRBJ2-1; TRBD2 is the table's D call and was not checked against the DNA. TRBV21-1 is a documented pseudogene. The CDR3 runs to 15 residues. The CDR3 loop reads CASSNVEGGRGEQFF. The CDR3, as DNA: TGTGCCAGCAGCAACGTCGAGGGAGGTCGCGGTGAGCAGTTCTTC.

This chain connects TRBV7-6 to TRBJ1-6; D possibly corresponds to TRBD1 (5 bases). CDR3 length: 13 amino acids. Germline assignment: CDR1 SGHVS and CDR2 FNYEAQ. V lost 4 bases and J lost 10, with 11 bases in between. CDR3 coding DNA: TGTGCCAGCAGCTGGGGGGGGAGGTCACCCCTCCACTTT. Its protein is CASSWGGRSPLHF.

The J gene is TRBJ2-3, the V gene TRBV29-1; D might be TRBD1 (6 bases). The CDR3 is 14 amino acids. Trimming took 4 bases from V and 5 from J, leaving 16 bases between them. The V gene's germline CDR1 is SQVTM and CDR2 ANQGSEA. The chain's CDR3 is CSVGPTGQKDTQYF. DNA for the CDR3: TGCAGCGTTGGCCCAACGGGACAAAAAGATACGCAGTATTTT.

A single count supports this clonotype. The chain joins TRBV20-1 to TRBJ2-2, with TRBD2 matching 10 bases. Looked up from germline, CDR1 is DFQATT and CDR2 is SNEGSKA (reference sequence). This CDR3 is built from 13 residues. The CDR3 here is CSSGGAFPGELFF. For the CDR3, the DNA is TGCAGCAGCGGGGGGGCCTTCCCCGGGGAGCTGTTTTTT.

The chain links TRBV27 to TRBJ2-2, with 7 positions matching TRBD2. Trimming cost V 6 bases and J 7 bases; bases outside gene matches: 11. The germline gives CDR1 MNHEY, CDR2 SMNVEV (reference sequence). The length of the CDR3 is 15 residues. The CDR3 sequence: CASSPLTSSHGELFF. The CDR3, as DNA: TGTGCCAGCAGCCCCCTGACTAGCAGTCACGGGGAGCTGTTTTTT.

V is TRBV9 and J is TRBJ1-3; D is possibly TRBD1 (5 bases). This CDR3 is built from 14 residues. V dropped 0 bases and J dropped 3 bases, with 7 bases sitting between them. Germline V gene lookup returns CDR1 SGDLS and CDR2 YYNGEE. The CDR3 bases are TGTGCCAGCAGCGTAGCAGGGATTGGAAACACCATATATTTT. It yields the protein CASSVAGIGNTIYF.

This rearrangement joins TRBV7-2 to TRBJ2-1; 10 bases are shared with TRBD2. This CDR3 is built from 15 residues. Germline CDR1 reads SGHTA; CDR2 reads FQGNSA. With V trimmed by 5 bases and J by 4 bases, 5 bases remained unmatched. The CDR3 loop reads CASSTSGRGYNEQFF. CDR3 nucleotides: TGTGCCAGCAGCACCAGCGGGAGGGGATACAATGAGCAGTTCTTC. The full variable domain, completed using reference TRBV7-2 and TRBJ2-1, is GAGVSQSPSNKVTEKGKDVELRCDPISGHTALYWYRQSLGQGLEFLIYFQGNSAPDKSGLPSDRFSAERTGGSVSTLTIQRTQQEDSAVYLCASSTSGRGYNEQFFGPGTRLTVL.